A single count supports the clone carrying this TCR beta chain. The sample originates from a study of blood T cell repertoires in COVID-19. Study information: The origin of the acute and convalescent COVID-19 samples was the United States, Italy and Spain. Sample material is recorded as cDNA or gDNA derived from T cells, B-cell-depleted T cells, or PBMCs.

Per the study methods: Scientists estimated how many nucleated cells there were by amplifying reference gene primers. The protocol was immunoSEQ multiplex PCR, while the TCRdb copy is restricted to in-frame clones and leaves out a portion. That table gives V, J and clone size, and the DNA gave D and trimming. The sample yields over 250,000 clones, roughly 86% seen once. The V gene lost 1 base and the J gene lost 4 bases, with 8 bases spanning the gap. Germline CDR1 MDHEN, CDR2 SYDVKM. The CDR3 totals 13 residues. The gene calls are TRBV28 and TRBJ2-7, with a possible D match to TRBD2 (5 bases). This clonotype was sampled from a woman in her forties or fifties with acute or convalescent COVID-19. Material: peripheral blood. CDR3 coding DNA: TGTGCCAGCAGTTTATCCCCGGGATACGAGCAGTACTTC. Translation: CASSLSPGYEQYF.